The T cell receptor (beta chain) under discussion was sequenced for a study of radiation and T cells in renal cell carcinoma. Overall study context: Nephrectomy followed 15 Gy stereotactic body radiation by 4 weeks. Overall study results and limits: Top tumor clonotypes rose in blood 2 weeks post-radiation, then contracted. Pretreatment tumor biopsies were lacking, so baseline clonotypes are unknown.

The CDR3 totals 16 residues. The germline gives CDR1 SGDLS, CDR2 YYNGEE. The V end was cut by 3 bases, the J end by 1 base, with 11 bases between. In its sample, this clone was seen once. Antigen unknown. Assay used: immunoSEQ multiplex PCR; TCRdb lists only in-frame clones, some missing. The sample includes approximately 120,000 clones, roughly 80% of them seen just once. As to time point: baseline pretreatment blood. Treatment denoted: 15 Gy SBRT to primary tumor, nephrectomy 4 weeks later. Clear cell pathology was present in this patient's renal cell carcinoma. The source of this sequence is an older woman with renal cell carcinoma. The chain links TRBV9 to TRBJ1-6, with D possibly being TRBD1 (6 bases). The sample was blood, taken from a patient whose treatment included radiotherapy and nephrectomy. As DNA, the CDR3 is TGTGCCAGCAGCGCACGACAGGCGTCCTATAATTCACCCCTCCACTTT. This codes for CASSARQASYNSPLHF.